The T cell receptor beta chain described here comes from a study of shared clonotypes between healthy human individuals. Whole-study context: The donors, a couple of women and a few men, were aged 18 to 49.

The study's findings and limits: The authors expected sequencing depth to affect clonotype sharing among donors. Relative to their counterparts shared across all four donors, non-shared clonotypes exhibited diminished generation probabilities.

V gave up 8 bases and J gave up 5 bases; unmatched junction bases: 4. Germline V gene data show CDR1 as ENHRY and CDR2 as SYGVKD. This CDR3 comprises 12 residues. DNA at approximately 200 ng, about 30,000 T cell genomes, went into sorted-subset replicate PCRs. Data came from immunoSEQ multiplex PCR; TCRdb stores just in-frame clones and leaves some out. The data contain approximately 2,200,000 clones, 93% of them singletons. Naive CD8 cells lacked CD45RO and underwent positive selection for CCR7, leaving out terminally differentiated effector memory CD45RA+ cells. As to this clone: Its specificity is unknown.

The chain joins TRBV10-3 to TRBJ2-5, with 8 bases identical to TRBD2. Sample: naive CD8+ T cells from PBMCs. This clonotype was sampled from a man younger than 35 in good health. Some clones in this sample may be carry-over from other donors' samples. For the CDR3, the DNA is TGTGCCATCGGGACTAGTCGGGAGACCCAGTACTTC. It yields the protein CAIGTSRETQYF.